The entry that follows covers one TCR beta chain sequence. The source of the sample is a study of regulatory T cells in long-lasting Graves disease. The authors built TCR beta libraries using iRepertoire HTBI primers and Arm-PCR of CDR3 regions. One entry per CDR3 protein, called by TCRdb with MiXCR from the multiplex PCR reads. The repertoire has 200,000 to 250,000 distinct CDR3 sequences, around 19% of them found once; the top ten carry 22%. With 6 bases removed from V and 5 bases from J, the gap between germline ends came to 11 bases. The CDR3 is made up of 12 amino acids. This sample's time point: newly diagnosed GD, antithyroid drugs for less than 3 months. Extracted RNA from PBMCs served as the source of the TCR library.

This sequence joins TRBV12-3 or TRBV12-4 and TRBJ2-7; no clear D gene. The TCR originated in a female donor with Graves disease. The sample was peripheral blood mononuclear cells (PBMCs), taken at new diagnosis, from a patient treated with antithyroid drugs. CDR3: CASRNEVDEQYF. The CDR3 bases are TGTGCCAGCAGAAATGAGGTCGACGAGCAGTACTTC.